Here is one T cell receptor beta chain with its context. The data were produced by immunoSEQ multiplex PCR, yet TCRdb's version contains in-frame clones alone and is incomplete. The table lists hundreds of thousands of clones, approximately 91% of them singletons. The entry originates in a study of blood T cell repertoires in COVID-19. V lost 10 bases and J lost 1; bases outside the gene matches: 4. CDR1 is LNHDA, CDR2 SQIVND, per germline (reference sequence). The CDR3 totals 13 residues. The chain is built from TRBV19 and TRBJ1-1; 9 bases are a match to TRBD1. The receptor was derived from a woman aged 60-75 years who had recovered from COVID-19. The source material was PBMCs or T cells enriched from blood (not recorded which). The CDR3 sequence: CATMGQGNTEAFF. As DNA, the CDR3 is TGTGCCACTATGGGACAGGGGAACACTGAAGCTTTCTTT.